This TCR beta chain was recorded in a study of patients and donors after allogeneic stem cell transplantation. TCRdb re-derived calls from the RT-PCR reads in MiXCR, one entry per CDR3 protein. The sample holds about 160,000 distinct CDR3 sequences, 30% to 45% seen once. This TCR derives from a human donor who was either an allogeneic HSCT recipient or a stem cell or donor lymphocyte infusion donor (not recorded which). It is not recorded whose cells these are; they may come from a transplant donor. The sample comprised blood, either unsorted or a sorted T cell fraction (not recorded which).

DNA of the CDR3: TGCAGCGCCCGGGGGTCGGCGACGGGTGACTATGGCTACACCTTC. Protein: CSARGSATGDYGYTF. The rearrangement links TRBV29-1 to TRBJ1-2, with D possibly being TRBD1 (5 bases). The CDR3 is made up of 15 amino acids. CDR1 SQVTM and CDR2 ANQGSEA come from the germline V gene. V was pared by 7 bases and J by 3 bases, with 21 bases between.